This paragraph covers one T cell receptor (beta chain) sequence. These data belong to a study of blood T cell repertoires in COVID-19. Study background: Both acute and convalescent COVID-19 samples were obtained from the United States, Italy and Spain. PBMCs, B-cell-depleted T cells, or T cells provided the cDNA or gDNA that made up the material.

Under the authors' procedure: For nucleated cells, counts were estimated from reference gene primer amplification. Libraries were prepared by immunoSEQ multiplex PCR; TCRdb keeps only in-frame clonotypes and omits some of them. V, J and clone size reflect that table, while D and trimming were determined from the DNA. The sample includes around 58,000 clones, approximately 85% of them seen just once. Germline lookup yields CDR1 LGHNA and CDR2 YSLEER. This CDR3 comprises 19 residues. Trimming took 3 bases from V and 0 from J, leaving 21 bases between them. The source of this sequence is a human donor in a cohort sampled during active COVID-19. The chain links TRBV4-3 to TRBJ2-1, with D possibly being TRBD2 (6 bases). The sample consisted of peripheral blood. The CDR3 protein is CASSHGRGLGGNSYNEQFF. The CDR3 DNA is TGCGCCAGCAGCCATGGACGAGGCTTGGGCGGGAACTCCTACAATGAGCAGTTCTTC.